This TCR beta chain was observed in a study of cytomegalovirus exposure and HLA in healthy donors. Germline V CDR1 and CDR2: SGHTA, FQGNSA. The V gene end was trimmed by 1 base and the J gene end by 6 bases; junction bases not matched to a gene: 10. The CDR3 has 16 amino acids. PCR involved 60 Vbeta and 13 Jbeta primers. Some clones are missing from TCRdb's copy, which holds only in-frame ones; the method was immunoSEQ multiplex PCR. The sample holds 90,000 to 150,000 clones, 70% to 85% seen once. Sequencing was carried out using PBMCs. This sequence originates from a man aged 35 to 55 in good health and CMV-seropositive. V gene TRBV7-2 combines with J gene TRBJ2-7; TRBD2 agrees at 9 bases. CDR3: CASSLVWRGGLSEQYF. The CDR3 DNA reads TGTGCCAGCAGCTTAGTTTGGCGGGGGGGCCTCTCCGAGCAGTACTTC.